A selection of T cell receptor beta chains follows, all from one sample in a study of neurological immune-mediated disorders. MiXCR, run by TCRdb on the 5' RACE reads, gives a single entry per CDR3 protein. The sample includes about 66,000 distinct CDR3 sequences, under 3.5% of them seen just once. Sequences were obtained from PBMCs. All receptors come from a middle-aged man with multiple sclerosis. Both conserved end residues are part of each CDR3. The order of the fields is clone size, CDR3 length, J gene, D gene, V gene, CDR3 DNA, CDR3 protein. D genes are given only for firm matches. Clone sizes are given selectively: once, few, many, or a class where the clone is expanded.

size: many
length: 15
J: TRBJ1-1
D: -
V: TRBV5-1
DNA: TGCGCCAGCAGCTGGGCTCCCGAAGTGGGCACTGAAGCTTTCTTT
CDR3: CASSWAPEVGTEAFF

size: many
length: 12
J: TRBJ2-7
D: TRBD1
V: TRBV29-1
DNA: TGCAGCGTGCTGTCAGGACAGGGATATCAGTACTTC
CDR3: CSVLSGQGYQYF

size: many
length: 14
J: TRBJ2-7
D: -
V: TRBV27
DNA: TGTGCCAGCAGTTCAGGGAGAGTAGCCTACGAGCAGTACTTC
CDR3: CASSSGRVAYEQYF

size: few
length: 13
J: TRBJ2-3
D: -
V: TRBV7-3
DNA: TGTGCCAGCAGCTTAGAGTCCACAGATACGCAGTATTTT
CDR3: CASSLESTDTQYF

size: -
length: 15
J: TRBJ2-1
D: -
V: TRBV30
DNA: TGTGCCTGGAGTGTAAAAAAAATAGCCTACAATGAGCAGTTCTTC
CDR3: CAWSVKKIAYNEQFF

size: many
length: 13
J: TRBJ2-7
D: TRBD1
V: TRBV27
DNA: TGTGCCAGCAGTTTCAGGGGGCAGTACGAGCAGTACTTC
CDR3: CASSFRGQYEQYF

size: many
length: 16
J: TRBJ2-3
D: TRBD2
V: TRBV20-1
DNA: TGCAGTGCTAGCCCGCTGGCTAGCGGGAGAATAGATACGCAGTATTTT
CDR3: CSASPLASGRIDTQYF

size: many
length: 15
J: TRBJ2-3
D: -
V: TRBV5-1
DNA: TGCGCCAGCAGCACCCCGACAGTGAGCACAGATACGCAGTATTTT
CDR3: CASSTPTVSTDTQYF

size: many
length: 14
J: TRBJ2-7
D: TRBD1
V: TRBV5-1
DNA: TGCGCCAGCAGGGCCGGGACAGGGAGTAACGAGCAGTACTTC
CDR3: CASRAGTGSNEQYF

size: many
length: 16
J: TRBJ2-1
D: -
V: TRBV7-9
DNA: TGTGCCAGCAGCCCTCCACCGGGGGATCTCTACAATGAGCAGTTCTTC
CDR3: CASSPPPGDLYNEQFF

size: many
length: 16
J: TRBJ1-1
D: -
V: TRBV15
DNA: TGTGCCACCAGCCGCTCGCGCAGCGGGAGGGGCACTGAAGCTTTCTTT
CDR3: CATSRSRSGRGTEAFF